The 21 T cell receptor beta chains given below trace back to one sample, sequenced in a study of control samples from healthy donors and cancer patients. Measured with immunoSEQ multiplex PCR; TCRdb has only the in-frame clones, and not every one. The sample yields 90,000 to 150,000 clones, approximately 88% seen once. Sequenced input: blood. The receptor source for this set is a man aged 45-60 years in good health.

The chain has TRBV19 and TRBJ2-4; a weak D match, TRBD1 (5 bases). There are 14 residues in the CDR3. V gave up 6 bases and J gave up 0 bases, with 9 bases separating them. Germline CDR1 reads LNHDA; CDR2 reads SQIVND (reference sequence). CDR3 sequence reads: CASRQVGAKNIQYF. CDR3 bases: TGTGCCAGTAGACAGGTTGGAGCCAAAAACATTCAGTACTTC.

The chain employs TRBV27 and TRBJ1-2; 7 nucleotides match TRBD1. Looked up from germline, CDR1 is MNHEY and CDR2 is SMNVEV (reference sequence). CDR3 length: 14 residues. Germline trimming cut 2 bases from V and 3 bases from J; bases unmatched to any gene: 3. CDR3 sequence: CASSLKQGYYGYTF. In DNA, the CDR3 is TGTGCCAGCAGTTTAAAACAGGGGTACTATGGCTACACCTTC.

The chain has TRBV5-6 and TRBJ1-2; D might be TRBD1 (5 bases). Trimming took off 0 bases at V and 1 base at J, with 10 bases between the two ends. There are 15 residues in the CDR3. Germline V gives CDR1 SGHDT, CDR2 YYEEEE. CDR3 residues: CASSLAGGFNYGYTF. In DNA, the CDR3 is TGTGCCAGCAGCTTGGCCGGGGGATTTAACTATGGCTACACCTTC.

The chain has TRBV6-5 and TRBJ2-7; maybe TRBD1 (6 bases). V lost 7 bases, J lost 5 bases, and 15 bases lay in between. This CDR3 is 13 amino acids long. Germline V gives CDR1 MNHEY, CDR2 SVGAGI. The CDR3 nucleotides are TGTGCCAGCACTACAACAGGGTTCCACGAGCAGTACTTC. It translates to CASTTTGFHEQYF.

The CDR3 loop reads CASSPGLRKAFF. As DNA, the CDR3 is TGTGCCAGCAGCCCGGGACTGCGGAAAGCTTTCTTT. V usage is TRBV12-3 or TRBV12-4 and J usage is TRBJ1-1; perhaps TRBD1 as D (5 bases). V shed 6 bases and J shed 9 bases, with 14 bases lying between them. This CDR3 comprises 12 residues.

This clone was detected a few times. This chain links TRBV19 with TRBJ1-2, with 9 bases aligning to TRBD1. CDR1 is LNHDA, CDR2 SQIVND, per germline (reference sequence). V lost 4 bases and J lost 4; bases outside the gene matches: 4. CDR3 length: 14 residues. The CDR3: CASSRGQGGYGYTF. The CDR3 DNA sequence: TGTGCCAGTAGTAGGGGACAGGGAGGCTATGGCTACACCTTC.

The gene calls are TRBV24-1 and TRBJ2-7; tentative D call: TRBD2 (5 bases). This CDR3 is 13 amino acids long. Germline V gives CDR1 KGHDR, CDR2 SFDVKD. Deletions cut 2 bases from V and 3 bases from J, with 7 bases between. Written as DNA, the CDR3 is TGTGCCACCAGTGATTCCGCGGGCTACGAGCAGTACTTC. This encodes CATSDSAGYEQYF.

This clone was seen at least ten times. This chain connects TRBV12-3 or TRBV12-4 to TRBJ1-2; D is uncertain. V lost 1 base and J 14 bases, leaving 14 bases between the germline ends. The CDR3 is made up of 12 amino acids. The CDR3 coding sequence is TGTGCCAGCAGTTTAGACAGAAGAGGGCTAACCTTC. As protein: CASSLDRRGLTF.

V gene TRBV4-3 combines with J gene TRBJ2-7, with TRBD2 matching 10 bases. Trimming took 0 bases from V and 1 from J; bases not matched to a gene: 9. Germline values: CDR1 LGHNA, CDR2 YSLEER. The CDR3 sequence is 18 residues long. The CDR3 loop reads CASSQDQGAGGRSYEQYF. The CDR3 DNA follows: TGCGCCAGCAGCCAAGATCAAGGAGCGGGGGGGCGTTCCTACGAGCAGTACTTC.

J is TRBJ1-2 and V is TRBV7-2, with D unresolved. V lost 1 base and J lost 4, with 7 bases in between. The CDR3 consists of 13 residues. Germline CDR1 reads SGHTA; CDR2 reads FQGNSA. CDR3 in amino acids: CASSLGRPYGYTF. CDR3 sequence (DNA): TGTGCCAGCAGCTTAGGACGCCCCTATGGCTACACCTTC.

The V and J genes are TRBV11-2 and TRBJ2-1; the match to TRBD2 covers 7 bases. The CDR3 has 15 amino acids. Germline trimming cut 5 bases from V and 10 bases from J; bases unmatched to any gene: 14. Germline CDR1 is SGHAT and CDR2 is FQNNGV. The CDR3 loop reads CASSTEVFWGGEQFF. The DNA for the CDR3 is TGTGCCAGCAGCACAGAGGTATTTTGGGGGGGAGAGCAGTTCTTC.

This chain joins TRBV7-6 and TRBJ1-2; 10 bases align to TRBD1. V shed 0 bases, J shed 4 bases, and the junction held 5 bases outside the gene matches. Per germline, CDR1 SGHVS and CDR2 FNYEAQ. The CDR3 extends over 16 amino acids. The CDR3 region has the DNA TGTGCCAGCAGCTTAGCGGCGACAGGGGGCGGCTATGGCTACACCTTC. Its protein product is CASSLAATGGGYGYTF. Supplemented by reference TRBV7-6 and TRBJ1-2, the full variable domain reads GAGVSQSPRYKVTKRGQDVALRCDPISGHVSLYWYRQALGQGPEFLTYFNYEAQQDKSGLPNDRFSAERPEGSISTLTIQRTEQRDSAMYRCASSLAATGGGYGYTFGSGTRLTVV.

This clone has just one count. In DNA, the CDR3 is TGCGCCAGCAGCTTGGAGGACAGGGAGAGCTCACACTATGGCTACACCTTC. Translation gives CASSLEDRESSHYGYTF. The J gene is TRBJ1-2, the V gene TRBV5-1, with 8 bases matching TRBD1. This CDR3 contains 17 residues. Trimming removed 0 bases from V and 3 bases from J; junction bases left unmatched: 10. Per the germline V gene, CDR1 is SGHRS and CDR2 is YFSETQ.

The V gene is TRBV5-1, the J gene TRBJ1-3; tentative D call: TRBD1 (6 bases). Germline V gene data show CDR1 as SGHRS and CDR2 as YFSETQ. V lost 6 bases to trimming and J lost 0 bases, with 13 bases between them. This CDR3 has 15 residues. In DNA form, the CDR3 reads TGCGCCAGCACCATGACAGGAAGCTCTGGAAACACCATATATTTT. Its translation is CASTMTGSSGNTIYF. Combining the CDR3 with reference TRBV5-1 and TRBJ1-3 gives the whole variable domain KAGVTQTPRYLIKTRGQQVTLSCSPISGHRSVSWYQQTPGQGLQFLFEYFSETQRNKGNFPGRFSGRQFSNSRSEMNVSTLELGDSALYLCASTMTGSSGNTIYFGEGSWLTVV.

CDR3 sequence: CASSLSQGARGNIQYF. In nucleotides, the CDR3 is TGCGCCAGCAGCCTATCCCAGGGAGCGCGTGGAAACATTCAGTACTTC. V is TRBV4-1 and J is TRBJ2-4; either TRBD1 or TRBD2 may fit D (5 bases each). The CDR3 spans 16 residues. Looked up from germline, CDR1 is MGHRA and CDR2 is YSYEKL. V lost 4 bases to trimming and J lost 6 bases, with 19 bases between them.

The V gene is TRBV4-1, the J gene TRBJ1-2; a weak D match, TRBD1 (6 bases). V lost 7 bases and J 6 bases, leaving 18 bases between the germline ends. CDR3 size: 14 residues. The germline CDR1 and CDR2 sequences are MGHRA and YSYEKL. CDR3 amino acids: CASTPSSGADGYTF. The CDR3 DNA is TGCGCCAGCACCCCAAGCTCGGGGGCGGATGGCTACACCTTC.

DNA for the CDR3: TGTGCCAGCAGTTCGACTAGCGGTACCTACGAGCAGTACTTC. Translation gives CASSSTSGTYEQYF. V and J are TRBV6-5 and TRBJ2-7; TRBD2 agrees at 9 bases. This CDR3 has 14 residues. Germline CDR1 and CDR2: MNHEY and SVGAGI. V lost 4 bases and J lost 2; bases outside the gene matches: 3.

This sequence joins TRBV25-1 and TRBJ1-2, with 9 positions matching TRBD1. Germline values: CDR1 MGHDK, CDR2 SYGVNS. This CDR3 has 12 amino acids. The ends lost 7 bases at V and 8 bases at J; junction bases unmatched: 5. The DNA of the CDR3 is TGTGCCAGCACCGCGGACAGGGGAGGCTACACCTTC. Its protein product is CASTADRGGYTF.

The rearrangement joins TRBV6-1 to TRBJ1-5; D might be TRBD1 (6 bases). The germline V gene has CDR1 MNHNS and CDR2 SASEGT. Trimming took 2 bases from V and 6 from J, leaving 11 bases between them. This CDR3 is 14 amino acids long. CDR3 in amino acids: CASSERGGGQPQHF. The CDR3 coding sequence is TGTGCCAGCAGTGAACGCGGGGGCGGTCAGCCCCAGCATTTT.

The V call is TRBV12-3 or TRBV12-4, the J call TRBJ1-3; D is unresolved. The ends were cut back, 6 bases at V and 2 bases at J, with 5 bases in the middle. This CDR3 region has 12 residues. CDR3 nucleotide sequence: TGTGCCAGCAGCCGTACTGGAAACACCATATATTTT. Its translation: CASSRTGNTIYF.

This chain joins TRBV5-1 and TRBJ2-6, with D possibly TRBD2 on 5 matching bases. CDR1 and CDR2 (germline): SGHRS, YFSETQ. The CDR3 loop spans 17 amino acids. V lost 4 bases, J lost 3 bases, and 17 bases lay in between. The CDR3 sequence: CASSPSGSLFGANVLTF. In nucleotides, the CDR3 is TGCGCCAGCAGCCCGTCGGGGTCTTTATTTGGGGCCAACGTCCTGACTTTC. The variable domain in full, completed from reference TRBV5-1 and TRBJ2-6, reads KAGVTQTPRYLIKTRGQQVTLSCSPISGHRSVSWYQQTPGQGLQFLFEYFSETQRNKGNFPGRFSGRQFSNSRSEMNVSTLELGDSALYLCASSPSGSLFGANVLTFGAGSRLTVL.